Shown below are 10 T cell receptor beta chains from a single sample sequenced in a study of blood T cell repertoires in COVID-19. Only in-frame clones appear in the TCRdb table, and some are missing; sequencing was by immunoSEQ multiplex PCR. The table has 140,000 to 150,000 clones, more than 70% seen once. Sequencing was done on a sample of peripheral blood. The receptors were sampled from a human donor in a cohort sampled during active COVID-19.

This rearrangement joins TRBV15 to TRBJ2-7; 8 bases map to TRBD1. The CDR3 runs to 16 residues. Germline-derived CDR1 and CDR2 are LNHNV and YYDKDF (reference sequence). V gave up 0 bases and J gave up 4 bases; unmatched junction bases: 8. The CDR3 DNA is TGTGCCACCAGCAGAGATCGTAGGGGACAGGCATACGAGCAGTACTTC. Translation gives CATSRDRRGQAYEQYF. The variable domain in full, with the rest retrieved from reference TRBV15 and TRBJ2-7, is DAMVIQNPRYQVTQFGKPVTLSCSQTLNHNVMYWYQQKSSQAPKLLFHYYDKDFNNEADTPDNFQSRRPNTSFCFLDIRSPGLGDTAMYLCATSRDRRGQAYEQYFGPGTRLTVT.

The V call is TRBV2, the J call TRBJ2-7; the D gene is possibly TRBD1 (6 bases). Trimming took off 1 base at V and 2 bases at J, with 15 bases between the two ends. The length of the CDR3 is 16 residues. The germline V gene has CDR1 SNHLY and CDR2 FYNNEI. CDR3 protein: CASSEVRTVGPYEQYF. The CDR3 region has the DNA TGTGCCAGCAGTGAAGTTCGGACAGTGGGGCCCTACGAGCAGTACTTC.

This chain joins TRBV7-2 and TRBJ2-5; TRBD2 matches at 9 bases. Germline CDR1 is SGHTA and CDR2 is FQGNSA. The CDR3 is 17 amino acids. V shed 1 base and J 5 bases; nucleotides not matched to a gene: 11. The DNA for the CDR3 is TGTGCCAGCAGCTTAGGTCGGCAGCGGGGGGCCGGGGAGACCCAGTACTTC. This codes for CASSLGRQRGAGETQYF.

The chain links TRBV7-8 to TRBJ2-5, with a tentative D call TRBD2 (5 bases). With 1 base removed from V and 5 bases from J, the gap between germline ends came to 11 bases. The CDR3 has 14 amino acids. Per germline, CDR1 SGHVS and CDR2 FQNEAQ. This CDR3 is CASSLGSADETQYF. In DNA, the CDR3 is TGTGCCAGCAGCTTAGGATCAGCGGATGAGACCCAGTACTTC.

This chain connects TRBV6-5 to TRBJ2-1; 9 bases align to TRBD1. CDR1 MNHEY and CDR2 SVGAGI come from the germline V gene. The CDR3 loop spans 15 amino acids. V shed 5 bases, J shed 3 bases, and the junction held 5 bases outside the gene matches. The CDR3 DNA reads TGTGCCAGCAGTCGACAGGGGGGATACTACAATGAGCAGTTCTTC. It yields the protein CASSRQGGYYNEQFF.

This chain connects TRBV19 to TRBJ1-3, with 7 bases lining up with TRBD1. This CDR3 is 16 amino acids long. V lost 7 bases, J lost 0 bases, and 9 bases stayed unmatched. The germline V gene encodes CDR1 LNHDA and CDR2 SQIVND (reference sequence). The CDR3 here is CASTNRDRLSGNTIYF. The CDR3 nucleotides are TGTGCCAGTACAAACCGGGACAGACTCTCTGGAAACACCATATATTTT.

CDR3 bases: TGTGCCAGCAACCTGGACAGGGGCGATGAGCAGTTCTTC. This encodes CASNLDRGDEQFF. The genes are TRBV2 and TRBJ2-1; 9 nucleotides align to TRBD1. The V gene's germline CDR1 is SNHLY and CDR2 FYNNEI. The CDR3 runs 13 residues. V lost 7 bases, J lost 8 bases, and 6 bases stayed unmatched.

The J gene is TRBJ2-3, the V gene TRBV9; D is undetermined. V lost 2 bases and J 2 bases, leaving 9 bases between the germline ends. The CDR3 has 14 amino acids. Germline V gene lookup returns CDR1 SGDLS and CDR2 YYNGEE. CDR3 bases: TGTGCCAGCAGCGTTCGCGTTTACACAGATACGCAGTATTTT. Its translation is CASSVRVYTDTQYF.

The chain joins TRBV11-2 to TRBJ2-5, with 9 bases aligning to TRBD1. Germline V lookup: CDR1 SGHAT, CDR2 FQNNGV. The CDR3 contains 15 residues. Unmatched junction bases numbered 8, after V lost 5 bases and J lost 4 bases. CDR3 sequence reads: CASSLGTGKGETQYF. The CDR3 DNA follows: TGTGCCAGCAGCCTTGGGACAGGGAAGGGAGAGACCCAGTACTTC.

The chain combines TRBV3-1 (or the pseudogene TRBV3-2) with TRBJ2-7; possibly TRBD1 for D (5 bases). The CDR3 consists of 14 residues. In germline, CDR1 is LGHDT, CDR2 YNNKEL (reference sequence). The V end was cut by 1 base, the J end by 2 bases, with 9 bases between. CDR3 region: CASSQGFRAYEQYF. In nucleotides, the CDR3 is TGTGCCAGCAGCCAAGGGTTCAGGGCCTACGAGCAGTACTTC.